This passage covers 8 T cell receptor beta chains from one sample sequenced in a study of technical replicates of blood from a few donors. Some clones are missing from TCRdb's copy, which holds only in-frame ones; the method was immunoSEQ multiplex PCR. The repertoire includes roughly 70,000 clones, more than 85% of them detected once, and 4.7% sits in the top ten. Material for sequencing was PBMCs. All receptors come from a human donor in good health. Some clones in this sample may be carry-over from other donors' samples.

This chain uses TRBV7-9 with TRBJ2-1; TRBD2 agrees at 10 bases. This CDR3 spans 15 amino acids. The ends lost 2 bases at V and 2 bases at J; junction bases unmatched: 0. Germline CDR1 SEHNR, CDR2 FQNEAQ (reference sequence). The CDR3 loop reads CASSLLAGAYNEQFF. The CDR3 DNA sequence: TGTGCCAGCAGCTTACTAGCGGGAGCCTACAATGAGCAGTTCTTC.

CDR3 region: CAISESKTGARQETQYF. In DNA form, the CDR3 reads TGTGCCATCAGTGAGTCAAAGACAGGGGCACGACAAGAGACCCAGTACTTC. The chain uses TRBV10-3 and TRBJ2-5; 8 positions match TRBD1. Germline values: CDR1 ENHRY, CDR2 SYGVKD. V shed 0 bases, J shed 2 bases, and the junction held 8 bases outside the gene matches. The CDR3 has 17 residues.

This chain joins TRBV5-1 and TRBJ1-2; 8 bases map to TRBD1. The CDR3 is made up of 14 amino acids. After removal of 4 bases from V and 6 bases from J, the junction contained 8 bases not matched to a gene. Germline V CDR1 and CDR2: SGHRS, YFSETQ. The CDR3 is CASSSMTGEDGYTF. Written as DNA, the CDR3 is TGCGCCAGCAGCAGCATGACAGGGGAGGATGGCTACACCTTC.

In this sample, this clone is medium-sized. This chain's CDR3 is CASSLRGQIEAFF. The CDR3 DNA is TGTGCCAGCAGCCTTAGGGGACAGATTGAAGCTTTCTTT. The rearrangement uses TRBV7-2 and TRBJ1-1; TRBD1 aligns across 7 bases. This CDR3 region has 13 residues. Losses at the gene ends were 5 bases for V and 7 bases for J; bases not matched to a gene: 7. The V gene's germline CDR1 is SGHTA and CDR2 FQGNSA.

This chain connects TRBV5-6 to TRBJ2-7; 14 bases fit TRBD2. The CDR3 has 18 residues. V dropped 5 bases and J dropped 2; count of bases not matched to a gene: 12. Germline-derived CDR1 and CDR2 are SGHDT and YYEEEE. DNA of the CDR3: TGTGCCAGCAGTTCAACAACCGGGACTAGCGGGAGTACCTACGAGCAGTACTTC. Its protein is CASSSTTGTSGSTYEQYF. Full variable domain (remainder filled in from reference TRBV5-6 and TRBJ2-7): DAGVTQSPTHLIKTRGQQVTLRCSPKSGHDTVSWYQQALGQGPQFIFQYYEEEERQRGNFPDRFSGHQFPNYSSELNVNALLLGDSALYLCASSSTTGTSGSTYEQYFGPGTRLTVT.

This chain links TRBV4-1 with TRBJ2-3; D unclear. The CDR3 totals 13 residues. Germline V gene lookup returns CDR1 MGHRA and CDR2 YSYEKL. V dropped 0 bases and J dropped 4 bases, with 5 bases sitting between them. The CDR3 DNA is TGCGCCAGCAGCCAAGATTACTCAGATACGCAGTATTTT. Protein: CASSQDYSDTQYF.

This clone was seen a single time. The chain carries TRBV10-3 and TRBJ2-7; 7 bases fit TRBD1. The germline gives CDR1 ENHRY, CDR2 SYGVKD. The CDR3 sequence is 14 residues long. J gave up 2 bases and V 10 bases, and 11 bases lay outside the gene matches. The CDR3 bases are TGTGCCACCGAAGGACAGGCGGCGCCCTACGAGCAGTACTTC. This codes for CATEGQAAPYEQYF.

The genes are TRBV6-9 and TRBJ1-2; D not resolved. Trimming removed 11 bases at V and 10 bases at J, with 14 bases between. From germline, CDR1 is MNHGY and CDR2 SVAAGI. The CDR3 consists of 10 residues. CDR3 nucleotide sequence: TGTGCCGGCTGGCGGGGAAACTACACCTTC. Translation gives CAGWRGNYTF.